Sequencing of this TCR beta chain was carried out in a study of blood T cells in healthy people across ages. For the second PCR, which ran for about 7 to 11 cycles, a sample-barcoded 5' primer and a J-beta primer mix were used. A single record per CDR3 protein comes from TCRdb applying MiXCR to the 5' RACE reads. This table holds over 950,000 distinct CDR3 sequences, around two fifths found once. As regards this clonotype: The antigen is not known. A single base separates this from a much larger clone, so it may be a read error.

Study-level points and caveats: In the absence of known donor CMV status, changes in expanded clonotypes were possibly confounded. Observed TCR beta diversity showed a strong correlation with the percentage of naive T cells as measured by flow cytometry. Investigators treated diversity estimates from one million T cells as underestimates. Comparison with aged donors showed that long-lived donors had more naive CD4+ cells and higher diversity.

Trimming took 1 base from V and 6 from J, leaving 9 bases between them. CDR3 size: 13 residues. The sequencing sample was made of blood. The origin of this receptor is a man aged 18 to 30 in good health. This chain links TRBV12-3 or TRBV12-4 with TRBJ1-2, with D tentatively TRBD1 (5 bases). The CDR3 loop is CASSLETGHGYTF. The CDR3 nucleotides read TGTGCCAGCAGTTTAGAAACAGGCCATGGCTACACCTTC.